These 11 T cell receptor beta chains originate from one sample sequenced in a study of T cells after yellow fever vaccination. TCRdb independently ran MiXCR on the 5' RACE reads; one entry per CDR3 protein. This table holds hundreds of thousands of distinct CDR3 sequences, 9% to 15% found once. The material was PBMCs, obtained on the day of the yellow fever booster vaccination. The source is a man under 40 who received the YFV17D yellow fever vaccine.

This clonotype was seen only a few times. As DNA, the CDR3 is TGCGCCAGCAGCCAAGCCAATCCCGGGGAGCTGTTTTTT. Encoded protein: CASSQANPGELFF. The chain recombines TRBV4-3 with TRBJ2-2, with unresolved D. The CDR3 length is 13 residues. V was pared by 1 base and J by 6 bases, with 6 bases between. From germline, CDR1 is LGHNA and CDR2 YSLEER.

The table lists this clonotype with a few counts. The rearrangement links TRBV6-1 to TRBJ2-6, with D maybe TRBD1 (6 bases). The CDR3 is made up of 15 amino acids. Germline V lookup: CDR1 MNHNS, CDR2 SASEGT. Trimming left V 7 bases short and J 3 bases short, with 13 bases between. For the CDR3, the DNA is TGTGCCAGCACAGACCAGGGGAGTGGGGCCAACGTCCTGACTTTC. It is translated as CASTDQGSGANVLTF.

The chain's CDR3 is CASSNPAVQIRMWETQYF. As DNA, the CDR3 is TGTGCCAGCAGCAATCCCGCAGTCCAAATTCGTATGTGGGAGACCCAGTACTTC. V is TRBV21-1 and J is TRBJ2-5; TRBD2, the table's D call, was not compared with the DNA. TRBV21-1 is designated a pseudogene. There are 18 residues in the CDR3.

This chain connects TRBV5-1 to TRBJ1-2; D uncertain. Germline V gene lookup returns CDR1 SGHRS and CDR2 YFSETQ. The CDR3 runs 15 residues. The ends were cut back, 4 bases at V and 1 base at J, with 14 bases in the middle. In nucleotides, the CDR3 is TGCGCCAGCAGCGGAAACCCGGGATATAACTATGGCTACACCTTC. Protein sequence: CASSGNPGYNYGYTF. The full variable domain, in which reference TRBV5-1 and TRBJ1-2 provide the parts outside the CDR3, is KAGVTQTPRYLIKTRGQQVTLSCSPISGHRSVSWYQQTPGQGLQFLFEYFSETQRNKGNFPGRFSGRQFSNSRSEMNVSTLELGDSALYLCASSGNPGYNYGYTFGSGTRLTVV.

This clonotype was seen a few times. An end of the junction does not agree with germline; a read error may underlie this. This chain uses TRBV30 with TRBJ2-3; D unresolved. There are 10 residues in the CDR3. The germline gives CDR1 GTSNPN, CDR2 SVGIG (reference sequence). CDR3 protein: CAHEVGGRHF. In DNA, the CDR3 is TGTGCTCACGAAGTAGGTGGCAGGCATTTT.

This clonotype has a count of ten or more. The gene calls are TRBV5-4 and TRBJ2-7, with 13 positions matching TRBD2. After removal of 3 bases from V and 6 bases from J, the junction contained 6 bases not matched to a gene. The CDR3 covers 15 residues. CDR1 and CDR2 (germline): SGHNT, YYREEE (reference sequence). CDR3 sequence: CASSSGLAGASEQYF. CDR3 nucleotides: TGTGCCAGCAGCTCCGGACTAGCGGGAGCCTCCGAGCAGTACTTC.

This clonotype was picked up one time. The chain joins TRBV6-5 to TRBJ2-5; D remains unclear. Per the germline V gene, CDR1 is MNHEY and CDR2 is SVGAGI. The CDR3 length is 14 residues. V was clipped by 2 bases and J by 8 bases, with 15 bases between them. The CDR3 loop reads CASSYAAQEGTQYF. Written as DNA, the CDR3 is TGTGCCAGCAGTTACGCTGCCCAAGAAGGTACCCAGTACTTC.

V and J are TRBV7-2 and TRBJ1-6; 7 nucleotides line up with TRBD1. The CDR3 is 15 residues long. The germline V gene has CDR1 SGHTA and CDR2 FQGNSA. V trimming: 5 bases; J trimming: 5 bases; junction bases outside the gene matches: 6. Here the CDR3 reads CASSPGQSHNSPLHF. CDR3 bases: TGTGCCAGCAGCCCGGGACAGAGCCATAATTCACCCCTCCACTTT.

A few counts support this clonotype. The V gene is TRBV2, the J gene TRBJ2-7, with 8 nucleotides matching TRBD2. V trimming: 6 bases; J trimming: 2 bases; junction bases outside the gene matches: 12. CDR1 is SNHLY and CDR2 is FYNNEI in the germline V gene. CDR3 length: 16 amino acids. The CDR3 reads CASRGNSGTQTYEQYF. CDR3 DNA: TGTGCCAGCAGGGGGAATAGCGGGACCCAAACCTACGAGCAGTACTTC.

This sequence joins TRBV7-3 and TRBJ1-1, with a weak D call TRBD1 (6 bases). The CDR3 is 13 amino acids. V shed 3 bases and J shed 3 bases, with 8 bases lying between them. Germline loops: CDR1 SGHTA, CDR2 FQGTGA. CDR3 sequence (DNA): TGTGCCAGCAGCTTGGACAGTGACACTGAAGCTTTCTTT. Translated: CASSLDSDTEAFF.

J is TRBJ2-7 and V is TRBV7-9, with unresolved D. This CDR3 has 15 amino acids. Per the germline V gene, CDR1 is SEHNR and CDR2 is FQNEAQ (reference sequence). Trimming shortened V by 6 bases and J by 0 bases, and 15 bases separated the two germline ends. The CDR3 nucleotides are TGTGCCAGCAGTTCGACGCGGACCTTCTCCTACGAGCAGTACTTC. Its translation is CASSSTRTFSYEQYF. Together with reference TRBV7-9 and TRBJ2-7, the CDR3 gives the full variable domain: DTGVSQNPRHKITKRGQNVTFRCDPISEHNRLYWYRQTLGQGPEFLTYFQNEAQLEKSRLLSDRFSAERPKGSFSTLEIQRTEQGDSAMYLCASSSTRTFSYEQYFGPGTRLTVT.